This is a list of T cell receptor beta chains from one sample in a study of cytomegalovirus exposure and HLA in healthy donors. Repertoires were generated with immunoSEQ multiplex PCR, while TCRdb's copy carries only in-frame clones and drops some. Among some 65,000 clones listed, around 70% were seen once. Sequenced input: PBMCs. The receptors stem from a young woman in good health and CMV-seronegative. The CDR3 runs from the conserved cysteine through the conserved F or W. The D gene is left open where the match is weak. Rows give clone size only sometimes, using once, few, many, or a class for an expanded clone.

CDR3aa,CDR3nt,v_gene,d_gene,j_gene,abundance
CASSLVGRVTEAFF,TGTGCCAGCAGCTTAGTGGGCAGGGTCACTGAAGCTTTCTTT,TRBV7-2,-,TRBJ1-1,-
CASSQGANGYTF,TGTGCCAGCAGCCAGGGCGCGAATGGCTACACCTTC,TRBV7-2,-,TRBJ1-2,-
CASSPRGGSEQYF,TGTGCCAGCAGTCCACGGGGAGGTAGCGAGCAGTACTTC,TRBV27,-,TRBJ2-7,-
CASSLAEGEQFF,TGCGCCAGCAGCTTGGCGGAGGGTGAGCAGTTCTTC,TRBV5-1,-,TRBJ2-1,-
CASSFSDRSNVLTF,TGTGCCAGCAGTTTTTCAGACAGGTCCAACGTCCTGACTTTC,TRBV28,-,TRBJ2-6,-
CASRRLAGARGTDTQYF,TGCGCCAGCAGAAGACTAGCGGGGGCCCGCGGCACAGATACGCAGTATTTT,TRBV5-1,TRBD2,TRBJ2-3,-
CASSFSPTGGMNEQFF,TGTGCCAGCAGCTTCTCTCCCACAGGGGGTATGAATGAGCAGTTCTTC,TRBV5-6,TRBD1,TRBJ2-1,few
CASSHRQNNQPQHF,TGTGCCAGTAGTCACCGACAGAACAATCAGCCCCAGCATTTT,TRBV19,-,TRBJ1-5,-
CASSQESGQGIYGYTF,TGTGCCAGCAGCCAAGAGTCGGGACAGGGGATCTATGGCTACACCTTC,TRBV4-2,TRBD1,TRBJ1-2,-
CASRPDRDTEAFF,TGTGCCAGCAGACCCGACAGAGACACTGAAGCTTTCTTT,TRBV7-2,-,TRBJ1-1,once
CASSRTGGGETQYF,TGTGCCAGCAGTAGGACAGGGGGTGGGGAGACCCAGTACTTC,TRBV2,TRBD1,TRBJ2-5,once
CASSAFQGVGQPQHF,TGTGCCAGCAGTGCCTTCCAGGGGGTTGGACAGCCCCAGCATTTT,TRBV6-1,TRBD1,TRBJ1-5,-
CASSSREGHTQYF,TGTGCCAGCAGCTCTCGGGAGGGGCATACGCAGTATTTT,TRBV11-3,TRBD2,TRBJ2-3,-